These 32 T cell receptor beta chains were all obtained from the same sample, sequenced in a study of cytomegalovirus exposure and HLA in healthy donors. The study ran its PCR with 60 Vbeta and 13 Jbeta primers. Data came from immunoSEQ multiplex PCR; TCRdb stores just in-frame clones and leaves some out. The sample includes 200,000 or so clones, about four fifths of them seen just once. Input material: PBMCs. The origin of the receptors is a woman aged 25 to 45 in good health and CMV-seropositive.

About this clone: At one boundary the junction diverges from the germline segment, which might be a read error. V is TRBV6-1 and J is TRBJ1-2; 7 nucleotides match TRBD1. The CDR3 extends over 13 amino acids. Germline CDR1 MNHNS, CDR2 SASEGT. The CDR3 reads CASGNYGQAPIFF. DNA of the CDR3: TGTGCCAGCGGAAATTATGGACAGGCGCCCATCTTCTTC.

The chain employs TRBV6-1 and TRBJ2-7, with 9 nucleotides matching TRBD2. V was clipped by 3 bases and J by 3 bases; unmatched bases: 6. Germline V gene data show CDR1 as MNHNS and CDR2 as SASEGT. The CDR3 totals 15 residues. The CDR3 reads CASSDVAGAIYEQYF. The DNA of the CDR3 is TGTGCCAGCAGTGACGTAGCGGGAGCCATCTACGAGCAGTACTTC.

This chain uses TRBV30 with TRBJ2-2; D is perhaps TRBD2 (6 bases). V lost 4 bases, J lost 6 bases, and 15 bases lay in between. The germline V gene has CDR1 GTSNPN and CDR2 SVGIG (reference sequence). The CDR3 has 14 residues. The CDR3 protein is CAWIRRRDAGELFF. CDR3 nucleotides: TGTGCCTGGATCAGACGGCGGGACGCCGGGGAGCTGTTTTTT. The full variable domain, completed using reference TRBV30 and TRBJ2-2, is SQTIHQWPATLVQPVGSPLSLECTVEGTSNPNLYWYRQAAGRGLQLLFYSVGIGQISSEVPQNLSASRPQDRQFILSSKKLLLSDSGFYLCAWIRRRDAGELFFGEGSRLTVL.

The chain carries TRBV9 and TRBJ2-1; D gene uncertain. The CDR3 extends over 15 amino acids. CDR1 is SGDLS, CDR2 YYNGEE, per germline. Trimming took 2 bases from V and 0 from J, leaving 9 bases between them. DNA of the CDR3: TGTGCCAGCAGCGTCATCCATAGCTCCTACAATGAGCAGTTCTTC. It encodes CASSVIHSSYNEQFF.

The chain carries TRBV6-1 and TRBJ2-1; weak D call: TRBD2 (6 bases). The CDR3 contains 15 residues. Germline loops: CDR1 MNHNS, CDR2 SASEGT. The V gene lost 3 bases and the J gene lost 8 bases, with 17 bases spanning the gap. The CDR3 region has the DNA TGTGCCAGCAGTGAGGGGAGACTAGTGATCGATGAGCAGTTCTTC. Amino acid sequence: CASSEGRLVIDEQFF.

The V gene is TRBV18, the J gene TRBJ2-7; no definite D call. V was cut by 3 bases and J by 0 bases, with 9 bases left in between. The CDR3 has 14 amino acids. Germline V lookup: CDR1 KGHSH, CDR2 LQKENI. CDR3 amino acids: CASSPKESSYEQYF. Here the CDR3 DNA reads TGTGCCAGCTCACCTAAGGAGAGCTCCTACGAGCAGTACTTC.

V usage is TRBV27 and J usage is TRBJ2-3; 12 nucleotides match TRBD2. The CDR3 runs to 17 residues. The trim removed 5 bases at V and 2 bases at J, leaving 8 bases unmatched. Germline-derived CDR1 and CDR2 are MNHEY and SMNVEV (reference sequence). The CDR3 here is CASSRGGLAGLTDTQYF. CDR3 coding DNA: TGTGCCAGCAGTCGGGGAGGACTAGCGGGGCTCACAGATACGCAGTATTTT.

About this clone itself: The junction differs from germline at one of its ends, possibly a read error. CDR3 in amino acids: CASKRDSGANVPTF. CDR3 sequence (DNA): TGTGCCAGCAAAAGGGACTCTGGGGCCAACGTCCCGACTTTC. The chain has TRBV27 and TRBJ2-6, with a tentative D call TRBD2 (6 bases). CDR3 length equals 14 residues. In germline, CDR1 is MNHEY, CDR2 SMNVEV (reference sequence).

In its sample, this clone was seen many times. V and J are TRBV4-3 and TRBJ2-2; TRBD1 agrees at 7 bases. The CDR3 contains 16 residues. From germline, CDR1 is LGHNA and CDR2 YSLEER. V trimming: 4 bases; J trimming: 3 bases; junction bases outside the gene matches: 8. In nucleotides, the CDR3 is TGCGCCAGCAGCCCCGGACAGGACTTTCACACCGGGGAGCTGTTTTTT. It is translated as CASSPGQDFHTGELFF.

The sample holds a few counts of this clone. The V gene is TRBV25-1, the J gene TRBJ1-1, with D possibly being TRBD1 (6 bases). The CDR3 spans 12 residues. V lost 4 bases to trimming and J lost 14 bases, with 17 bases between them. Germline loops: CDR1 MGHDK, CDR2 SYGVNS. The CDR3 reads CASSVRERDTFF. The CDR3 region has the DNA TGTGCCAGCAGTGTTAGAGAACGGGACACGTTCTTT.

There are a few counts of this clone. The chain has TRBV6-1 and TRBJ2-2, with 11 bases lining up with TRBD2. From germline, CDR1 is MNHNS and CDR2 SASEGT. The J segment lost 4 bases and the V segment lost 3 bases, leaving 10 bases of the junction unmatched. This CDR3 has 18 amino acids. The CDR3 DNA reads TGTGCCAGCAGTGACGATCGACTAGCGGGATGGTCCACCGGGGAGCTGTTTTTT. Its protein is CASSDDRLAGWSTGELFF.

The J gene is TRBJ1-3, the V gene TRBV4-1, with D perhaps TRBD1 (5 bases). The V end lost 0 bases, the J end lost 0 bases, and 9 bases lay between the germline ends. The CDR3 is 16 amino acids. The germline gives CDR1 MGHRA, CDR2 YSYEKL. The CDR3 nucleotides read TGCGCCAGCAGCCAAGATGGAGGGGCCTCTGGAAACACCATATATTTT. Its protein is CASSQDGGASGNTIYF.

The gene calls are TRBV5-4 and TRBJ2-7; D not resolved. The germline V gene encodes CDR1 SGHNT and CDR2 YYREEE (reference sequence). The CDR3 sequence is 12 residues long. V gave up 4 bases and J gave up 2 bases, with 7 bases separating them. This CDR3 is CASSPGTYEQYF. The CDR3 DNA sequence: TGTGCCAGCAGCCCCGGTACCTACGAGCAGTACTTC.

The chain uses TRBV7-9 and TRBJ1-2; 12 bases align to TRBD1. Germline V CDR1 and CDR2: SEHNR, FQNEAQ (reference sequence). J lost 5 bases, V lost 8 bases, and 9 bases had no gene match. The CDR3 covers 15 residues. The DNA for the CDR3 is TGTGCCAGCGGTGCCCCGGGACAGGGGGCGTATGGCTACACCTTC. Its translation: CASGAPGQGAYGYTF.

The CDR3 DNA follows: TGTGCCAGCAGCGCAGAAGGGGTAAGAGGCTCACCCCTCCACTTT. Protein sequence: CASSAEGVRGSPLHF. The genes are TRBV7-2 and TRBJ1-6, with D tentatively TRBD1 (5 bases). The CDR3 totals 15 residues. Germline V gene data show CDR1 as SGHTA and CDR2 as FQGNSA. V gave up 5 bases and J gave up 10 bases, with 18 bases separating them.

This chain joins TRBV2 and TRBJ2-7; the match to TRBD1 covers 10 bases. The CDR3 length is 13 residues. V was pared by 10 bases and J by 4 bases, with 7 bases of the junction left unmatched. Germline V gives CDR1 SNHLY, CDR2 FYNNEI. CDR3 sequence reads: CATGTGDVYEQYF. In DNA, the CDR3 is TGTGCCACCGGGACAGGGGATGTGTACGAGCAGTACTTC. The whole variable domain, filled in from reference TRBV2 and TRBJ2-7, reads EPEVTQTPSHQVTQMGQEVILRCVPISNHLYFYWYRQILGQKVEFLVSFYNNEISEKSEIFDDQFSVERPDGSNFTLKIRSTKLEDSAMYFCATGTGDVYEQYFGPGTRLTVT.

The chain employs TRBV19 and TRBJ2-7; TRBD1 matches 7 bases. V lost 5 bases, J lost 5 bases, and 6 bases stayed unmatched. Germline loops: CDR1 LNHDA, CDR2 SQIVND (reference sequence). CDR3 length equals 13 residues. CDR3 loop: CASSLGTADEQYF. As DNA, the CDR3 is TGTGCCAGTAGTCTAGGGACAGCTGACGAGCAGTACTTC. The entire variable domain, with the rest obtained from reference TRBV19 and TRBJ2-7, is as follows: DGGITQSPKYLFRKEGQNVTLSCEQNLNHDAMYWYRQDPGQGLRLIYYSQIVNDFQKGDIAEGYSVSREKKESFPLTVTSAQKNPTAFYLCASSLGTADEQYFGPGTRLTVT.

The rearrangement uses TRBV5-4 and TRBJ2-1; 13 nucleotides align to TRBD2. The CDR3 spans 15 residues. Unmatched junction bases numbered 4, after V lost 4 bases and J lost 6 bases. Germline V CDR1 and CDR2: SGHNT, YYREEE (reference sequence). The CDR3 DNA is TGTGCCAGCAGCCACGGGACTAGCGGGACCAATGAGCAGTTCTTC. Translating it yields CASSHGTSGTNEQFF.

The gene calls are TRBV2 and TRBJ1-2, with 7 bases fitting TRBD1. The CDR3 runs to 19 residues. The germline V gene encodes CDR1 SNHLY and CDR2 FYNNEI. With V trimmed by 6 bases and J by 4 bases, 23 bases remained unmatched. Here the CDR3 DNA reads TGTGCCAGCAGGGACCCCTCTAGTGTCGACAGGGCCGGCAGCTATGGCTACACCTTC. It encodes CASRDPSSVDRAGSYGYTF.

This chain connects TRBV5-1 to TRBJ2-7, with 8 bases identical to TRBD1. In germline, CDR1 is SGHRS, CDR2 YFSETQ. The CDR3 runs to 13 residues. The trim removed 2 bases at V and 12 bases at J, leaving 10 bases unmatched. The CDR3 nucleotides read TGCGCCAGCAGCTTAGACAGGGGTGACAGGAGGTACTTC. Its protein product is CASSLDRGDRRYF.

V is TRBV5-4 and J is TRBJ2-1, with 9 bases identical to TRBD2. Looked up from germline, CDR1 is SGHNT and CDR2 is YYREEE (reference sequence). The CDR3 runs 15 residues. J gave up 5 bases and V 6 bases, and 9 bases lay outside the gene matches. The CDR3 coding sequence is TGTGCCAGCATGCTCCGCGGGGGGGCACACAATGAGCAGTTCTTC. This codes for CASMLRGGAHNEQFF.

The J gene is TRBJ2-7, the V gene TRBV11-2, with 10 bases lining up with TRBD1. V shed 6 bases, J shed 5 bases, and the junction held 7 bases outside the gene matches. This CDR3 has 14 residues. Germline loops: CDR1 SGHAT, CDR2 FQNNGV. The CDR3 DNA follows: TGTGCCAGCAGTCGCCGGGACAGGGGAGACGAGCAGTACTTC. Translation gives CASSRRDRGDEQYF.

V gene TRBV18 combines with J gene TRBJ1-5, with D possibly matching TRBD1 (5 bases). Deletions cut 3 bases from V and 7 bases from J, with 16 bases between. The CDR3 extends over 15 amino acids. CDR1 is KGHSH, CDR2 LQKENI, per germline. The CDR3 spells CASSPLEGSGQPQHF. The CDR3 DNA follows: TGTGCCAGCTCACCTTTGGAGGGGTCGGGACAGCCCCAGCATTTT.

CDR3 amino acids: CASSYSTSGQPDTQYF. The CDR3 region has the DNA TGTGCCAGCAGTTACTCGACTAGCGGGCAACCAGATACGCAGTATTTT. V gene TRBV6-6 combines with J gene TRBJ2-3; 10 nucleotides agree with TRBD2. With 0 bases clipped from V and 4 bases from J, the junction kept 4 bases outside the gene matches. CDR3 length equals 16 residues. Germline lookup yields CDR1 MNHNY and CDR2 SVGAGI (reference sequence).

This clone came up a few times. CDR3 residues: CASSYPQGEVVYEQYF. CDR3 DNA sequence: TGTGCCAGCAGTTACCCACAGGGGGAAGTGGTCTACGAGCAGTACTTC. The chain employs TRBV6-6 and TRBJ2-7, with 8 bases identical to TRBD1. After removal of 2 bases from V and 3 bases from J, the junction contained 9 bases not matched to a gene. Germline V gives CDR1 MNHNY, CDR2 SVGAGI (reference sequence). This CDR3 is 16 amino acids long.

The table lists this clone with a count of one. This sequence joins TRBV4-1 and TRBJ2-7, with 8 bases identical to TRBD2. CDR3 length: 15 amino acids. Trimming removed 1 base from V and 5 bases from J; junction bases left unmatched: 7. Germline CDR1 reads MGHRA; CDR2 reads YSYEKL. The CDR3 spells CASSQVAGGLNEQYF. The CDR3 DNA is TGCGCCAGCAGCCAAGTTGCGGGGGGCCTCAACGAGCAGTACTTC.

The chain carries TRBV7-9 and TRBJ2-7; 12 bases map to TRBD2. V lost 2 bases and J lost 6; bases outside the gene matches: 5. CDR3 length: 15 residues. In germline, CDR1 is SEHNR, CDR2 FQNEAQ (reference sequence). For the CDR3, the DNA is TGTGCCAGCAGCTTACTAGCTAGCGGGAGGGCCGAGCAGTACTTC. Protein: CASSLLASGRAEQYF.

This clone showed up just once. The CDR3 DNA is TGTGCCAGCAGCTTGGCCACAGGAAGCACAGATACGCAGTATTTT. It is translated as CASSLATGSTDTQYF. The chain couples TRBV5-6 to TRBJ2-3, with a tentative D call TRBD1 (5 bases). V was clipped by 0 bases and J by 0 bases, with 8 bases between them. The CDR3 is made up of 15 amino acids. Germline assignment: CDR1 SGHDT and CDR2 YYEEEE.

This chain connects TRBV20-1 to TRBJ2-3, with a tentative D call TRBD2 (5 bases). Trimming removed 6 bases from V and 6 bases from J, with 10 bases in between. Germline CDR1 DFQATT, CDR2 SNEGSKA (reference sequence). The CDR3 is 11 residues long. As DNA, the CDR3 is TGCAGTGCGGGGAGTCGCGATACGCAGTATTTT. Residues: CSAGSRDTQYF.

This sequence joins TRBV6-1 and TRBJ2-3; 8 positions match TRBD2. Germline V gene sequence: CDR1 MNHNS, CDR2 SASEGT. J lost 6 bases, V lost 4 bases, and 12 bases had no gene match. The CDR3 length is 16 residues. The CDR3 is CASSGPLAGFWDTQYF. The CDR3 DNA follows: TGTGCCAGCAGTGGCCCCCTAGCGGGCTTTTGGGATACGCAGTATTTT.

The chain has TRBV28 and TRBJ1-2; tentative D call: TRBD1 (5 bases). From germline, CDR1 is MDHEN and CDR2 SYDVKM. The V end lost 1 base, the J end lost 6 bases, and 12 bases lay between the germline ends. This CDR3 is built from 14 residues. The CDR3 is CASSLSIAGHGYTF. As DNA, the CDR3 is TGTGCCAGCAGTTTATCTATTGCAGGGCATGGCTACACCTTC.

This chain connects TRBV7-9 to TRBJ2-3; 8 nucleotides match TRBD2. The CDR3 extends over 14 amino acids. Germline loops: CDR1 SEHNR, CDR2 FQNEAQ (reference sequence). Trimming took 3 bases from V and 6 from J; bases not matched to a gene: 5. CDR3 in DNA: TGTGCCAGCAGCTTCGGCGGGGGGTTGGATACGCAGTATTTT. It is translated as CASSFGGGLDTQYF.